This record looks at one T cell receptor beta chain sequence and its context. Antigen: not known. The primer mix had 60 Vbeta and 13 Jbeta primers. Repertoires were generated with immunoSEQ multiplex PCR, while TCRdb's copy carries only in-frame clones and drops some. The data show some 200,000 clones, roughly 80% seen once. The data originate from a study of cytomegalovirus exposure and HLA in healthy donors. The study, taken as a whole, reports: Among TCR beta chains of equal frequency, HLA-associated ones were more clonally expanded in a later analysis. One variant, a missense change in DCLRE1C, was linked in a later analysis to TCR beta V- and J-gene trimming.

The sample comprised PBMCs. The sequence derives from a man aged 45-65 years in good health and CMV-seronegative.

The CDR3 sequence is CASSPDSTGQETQYF. For the CDR3, the DNA is TGTGCCAGCTCACCAGACTCGACAGGGCAGGAGACCCAGTACTTC. This chain connects TRBV18 to TRBJ2-5; 7 bases agree with TRBD1. Trimming removed 2 bases from V and 5 bases from J; junction bases left unmatched: 8. CDR1 and CDR2 (germline): KGHSH, LQKENI. The CDR3 covers 15 residues. Filled out from reference TRBV18 and TRBJ2-5, the complete variable domain reads NAGVMQNPRHLVRRRGQEARLRCSPMKGHSHVYWYRQLPEEGLKFMVYLQKENIIDESGMPKERFSAEFPKEGPSILRIQQVVRGDSAAYFCASSPDSTGQETQYFGPGTRLLVL.